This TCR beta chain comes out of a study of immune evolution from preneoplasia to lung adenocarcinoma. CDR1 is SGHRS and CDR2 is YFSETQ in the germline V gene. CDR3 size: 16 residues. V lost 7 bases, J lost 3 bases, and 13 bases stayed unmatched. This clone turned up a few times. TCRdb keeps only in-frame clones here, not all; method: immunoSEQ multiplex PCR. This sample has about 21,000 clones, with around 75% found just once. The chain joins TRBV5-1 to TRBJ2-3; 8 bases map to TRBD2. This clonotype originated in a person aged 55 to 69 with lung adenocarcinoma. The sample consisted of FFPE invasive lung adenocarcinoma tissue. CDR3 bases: TGCGCCAGCCGGAAAACTAGCGGACCGTGGACAGATACGCAGTATTTT. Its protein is CASRKTSGPWTDTQYF.